This paragraph covers one T cell receptor (beta chain) sequence. The sample originates from a study of blood T cell repertoires in COVID-19. Across the whole study: PBMCs, B-cell-depleted T cells, or T cells provided the cDNA or gDNA that made up the material.

Per the authors' pipeline: Amplification of reference gene primers was used by the study to estimate nucleated cell counts. Only in-frame clones appear in the TCRdb table, and some are missing; sequencing was by immunoSEQ multiplex PCR. D and trimming come from the DNA, and the V and J calls and clone size come from that table. This table holds about 88,000 clones, more than 85% found once. CDR1 MNHEY and CDR2 SVGAGI come from the germline V gene. The CDR3 has 12 residues. With 4 bases removed from V and 5 bases from J, the gap between germline ends came to 9 bases. The TCR sequence derives from a man aged 60 to 69 with acute or convalescent COVID-19. The chain joins TRBV6-5 to TRBJ2-7; unclear D gene. The sequenced sample consisted of peripheral blood. This CDR3 is CASSSSRNEQYF. Written as DNA, the CDR3 is TGTGCCAGCAGTTCGTCTAGAAACGAGCAGTACTTC.